These 18 T cell receptor beta chains were all obtained from the same sample, sequenced in a study of Ad26.COV2.S vaccination and SARS-CoV-2 variants. The protocol was immunoSEQ multiplex PCR, while the TCRdb copy is restricted to in-frame clones and leaves out a portion. The profile shows about 680,000 clones, roughly 90% of them singletons. The treatment here: roughly 18 received Ad26.COV2.S at low or high dose, single or two shots; 5 received placebo; per-sample allocation not given. Sampling was performed 63 days after the first vaccine or placebo injection. Here the sequenced sample was peripheral blood, taken in a trial of Ad26.COV2.S vaccine versus placebo. The receptors were sampled from a person between 18 and 65 years old who received the Ad26.COV2.S COVID-19 vaccine or a placebo.

V usage is TRBV3-1 (or the pseudogene TRBV3-2) and J usage is TRBJ2-1, with 8 bases that match TRBD2. With V trimmed by 0 bases and J by 4 bases, 2 bases remained unmatched. The CDR3 has 15 amino acids. Germline lookup yields CDR1 LGHDT and CDR2 YNNKEL (reference sequence). CDR3 protein: CASSQELAAYNEQFF. The CDR3 coding sequence is TGTGCCAGCAGCCAAGAACTAGCGGCATACAATGAGCAGTTCTTC.

The rearrangement links TRBV3-1 (or the pseudogene TRBV3-2) to TRBJ1-2, with D unclear. The V gene's germline CDR1 is LGHDT and CDR2 YNNKEL (reference sequence). The V and J ends lost 0 bases and 7 bases respectively, with 12 bases between them. There are 14 residues in the CDR3. The DNA of the CDR3 is TGTGCCAGCAGCCAAGATTGGTCAGCAGGTGGCTACACCTTC. Encoded protein: CASSQDWSAGGYTF.

The rearrangement uses TRBV12-3 or TRBV12-4 and TRBJ2-5; D possibly corresponds to TRBD2 (6 bases). CDR3 length: 12 residues. The ends were cut back, 8 bases at V and 1 base at J, with 8 bases in the middle. CDR3 nucleotides: TGTGCCAGCGGGGGACTCCAAGAGACCCAGTACTTC. Translated: CASGGLQETQYF.

CDR3 in DNA: TGTGCCAGTAGTGAGAGGGGATATCAGCCCCAGCATTTT. This translates into CASSERGYQPQHF. This rearrangement joins TRBV19 to TRBJ1-5, with a possible D match to TRBD1 (5 bases). The CDR3 sequence is 13 residues long. V gave up 5 bases and J gave up 5 bases, with 10 bases separating them. The germline V gene has CDR1 LNHDA and CDR2 SQIVND (reference sequence).

This chain connects TRBV14 to TRBJ2-1; 8 bases are a match to TRBD1. This CDR3 has 12 amino acids. V was clipped by 4 bases and J by 10 bases; unmatched bases: 3. Germline lookup yields CDR1 SGHDN and CDR2 FVKESK. The CDR3 protein is CASSLPGGEQFF. CDR3 nucleotide sequence: TGTGCCAGCAGCCTGCCAGGGGGCGAGCAGTTCTTC. Based on the CDR3 plus reference TRBV14 and TRBJ2-1, the full variable domain is EAGVTQFPSHSVIEKGQTVTLRCDPISGHDNLYWYRRVMGKEIKFLLHFVKESKQDESGMPNNRFLAERTGGTYSTLKVQPAELEDSGVYFCASSLPGGEQFFGPGTRLTVL.

This clone was found once. This chain uses TRBV6-6 with TRBJ2-7, with D perhaps TRBD1 or TRBD2 (6 bases each). Trimming stripped 7 bases from V and 0 bases from J, with 13 bases between. CDR1 is MNHNY, CDR2 SVGAGI, per germline (reference sequence). The CDR3 has 14 residues. CDR3 region: CASTPWGASYEQYF. Written as DNA, the CDR3 is TGTGCCAGCACCCCATGGGGGGCCTCCTACGAGCAGTACTTC.

Comments on this clone: The junction does not match germline at one end; this may be a read error. The chain uses TRBV5-1 and TRBJ2-5; weak D call: TRBD2 (6 bases). Germline loops: CDR1 SGHRS, CDR2 YFSETQ. The CDR3 contains 16 residues. CDR3 residues: CASSLGVAEDQETQYF. The DNA for the CDR3 is TGCGCCAGCAGCTTGGGGGTAGCGGAGGACCAGGAGACCCAGTACTTC. The entire variable domain, with the rest obtained from reference TRBV5-1 and TRBJ2-5, is as follows: KAGVTQTPRYLIKTRGQQVTLSCSPISGHRSVSWYQQTPGQGLQFLFEYFSETQRNKGNFPGRFSGRQFSNSRSEMNVSTLELGDSALYLCASSLGVAEDQETQYFGPGTRLLVL.

The chain is built from TRBV29-1 and TRBJ2-1; 9 bases are a match to TRBD2. There are 19 residues in the CDR3. V was pared by 6 bases and J by 1 base, with 19 bases of the junction left unmatched. CDR1 is SQVTM, CDR2 ANQGSEA, per germline. The CDR3: CSVLGVAGVYNTSYNEQFF. The CDR3 nucleotides are TGCAGCGTCCTAGGGGTAGCGGGGGTGTATAACACTTCCTACAATGAGCAGTTCTTC.

This clone was counted a single time. The chain is built from TRBV18 and TRBJ1-6; a weak D match, TRBD1 (5 bases). Germline CDR1 reads KGHSH; CDR2 reads LQKENI. This CDR3 is built from 14 residues. With 2 bases removed from V and 10 bases from J, the gap between germline ends came to 12 bases. The CDR3 region is CASSPGGGGSPLHF. The CDR3 nucleotides are TGTGCCAGCTCACCAGGTGGGGGAGGGTCACCCCTCCACTTT.

This chain uses TRBV5-5 with TRBJ2-2; D call uncertain. The V end lost 2 bases, the J end lost 2 bases, and 4 bases lay between the germline ends. This CDR3 comprises 13 residues. The germline V gene encodes CDR1 SGHKS and CDR2 YYEKEE (reference sequence). This CDR3 is CASSFLNTGELFF. CDR3 sequence (DNA): TGTGCCAGCAGCTTTCTTAACACCGGGGAGCTGTTTTTT. The full variable domain, in which reference TRBV5-5 and TRBJ2-2 provide the parts outside the CDR3, is DAGVTQSPTHLIKTRGQQVTLRCSPISGHKSVSWYQQVLGQGPQFIFQYYEKEERGRGNFPDRFSARQFPNYSSELNVNALLLGDSALYLCASSFLNTGELFFGEGSRLTVL.

This chain connects TRBV7-2 to TRBJ2-1; tentatively, D is TRBD1 (5 bases). Trimming cost V 0 bases and J 7 bases, with 13 bases left between them. This CDR3 has 15 residues. Germline CDR1 is SGHTA and CDR2 is FQGNSA. The CDR3 sequence: CASSLAGLIWNEQFF. CDR3 nucleotide sequence: TGTGCCAGCAGCTTAGCGGGGCTCATTTGGAATGAGCAGTTCTTC.

This clone was seen a few times. This rearrangement joins TRBV19 to TRBJ1-5; 11 positions agree with TRBD1. Germline V gene lookup returns CDR1 LNHDA and CDR2 SQIVND (reference sequence). The CDR3 length is 17 residues. V was clipped by 10 bases and J by 1 base; unmatched bases: 12. The CDR3 is CATNGQGAIGSNQPQHF. The CDR3 nucleotides read TGTGCCACCAATGGACAGGGGGCGATCGGAAGCAATCAGCCCCAGCATTTT.

This chain links TRBV10-1 with TRBJ2-5; 8 nucleotides align to TRBD1. The J segment lost 1 base and the V segment lost 8 bases, leaving 12 bases of the junction unmatched. Germline loops: CDR1 WNHNN, CDR2 SYGVQD (reference sequence). The CDR3 totals 16 residues. The CDR3 loop reads CASLRGQVITQETQYF. The CDR3 DNA reads as TGCGCCAGCCTAAGGGGACAGGTGATTACCCAAGAGACCCAGTACTTC.

About this clone itself: The sample contains more than one DNA sequence encoding this CDR3. This chain uses TRBV5-4 with TRBJ1-2; D is unclear. Germline V CDR1 and CDR2: SGHNT, YYREEE (reference sequence). There are 12 residues in the CDR3. The V gene lost 2 bases and the J gene lost 4 bases, with 6 bases spanning the gap. CDR3 amino acids: CASSLGLYGYTF. The DNA of the CDR3 is TGTGCCAGCAGCTTAGGGCTCTATGGCTACACCTTC.

As for this clone: The same CDR3 also results from other DNA sequences found in this sample. The J gene is TRBJ1-5, the V gene TRBV18; TRBD1 might be the D (5 bases). The V gene lost 2 bases and the J gene lost 4 bases, with 9 bases spanning the gap. Germline loops: CDR1 KGHSH, CDR2 LQKENI. This CDR3 is 14 amino acids long. CDR3 sequence: CASSPGGGNQPQHF. CDR3 bases: TGTGCCAGCTCACCAGGCGGGGGGAATCAGCCCCAGCATTTT.

The rearrangement uses TRBV21-1 and TRBJ1-5; whether TRBD1, the table's D call, matches the DNA was not checked. TRBV21-1 is an annotated pseudogene. This CDR3 is 14 amino acids long. CDR3 nucleotide sequence: TGTGCCAGCAGAAAGGGACAGCTTTATCAGCCCCAGCATTTT. This translates into CASRKGQLYQPQHF.

This sequence joins TRBV5-6 and TRBJ2-7; 8 bases are a match to TRBD1. Germline CDR1 SGHDT, CDR2 YYEEEE. This CDR3 has 14 residues. With V trimmed by 4 bases and J by 2 bases, 5 bases remained unmatched. The chain's CDR3 is CASSETGGTYEQYF. The CDR3 DNA sequence: TGTGCCAGCAGCGAAACAGGGGGGACCTACGAGCAGTACTTC.

This chain links TRBV6-1 with TRBJ1-5; D is unclear. Germline CDR1 is MNHNS and CDR2 is SASEGT. The CDR3 consists of 15 residues. V lost 1 base and J lost 6, with 13 bases in between. The CDR3 loop reads CASSEGADSIQPQHF. In DNA form, the CDR3 reads TGTGCCAGCAGTGAAGGAGCCGATTCGATTCAGCCCCAGCATTTT.